The 23 T cell receptor beta chains in this list originate from one sample, sequenced in a study of siplizumab effects on memory and regulatory T cells (dated by TCRdb to between 2018 and 2021). Library creation used the immunoSEQ multiplex PCR assay. This immuneACCESS table, as held by TCRdb, lists in-frame sequences with V and J called but not all clones. Of the missing ones, under half trace to an unresolved V gene in checked studies; the others have no known cause. This sample is represented by some 64,000 clones; around 80% of them were singletons. 0.35% to 0.5% of the sample rests with the top ten. The sequenced sample consisted of memory CD4+ T cells sorted from blood. The cell subset or site label for this specimen denotes: unstimulated CD4+ memory T cells. Receptors originate from a human donor in good health.

This sequence joins TRBV29-1 and TRBJ1-2; TRBD1 might be the D (6 bases). Germline assignment: CDR1 SQVTM and CDR2 ANQGSEA. This CDR3 has 14 residues. The ends were cut back, 4 bases at V and 7 bases at J, with 19 bases in the middle. As DNA, the CDR3 is TGCAGCGTTGGACATCCGGGACAAGAAACTGGCTACACCTTC. This codes for CSVGHPGQETGYTF.

J is TRBJ2-3 and V is TRBV5-1; 8 bases agree with TRBD2. The CDR3 totals 14 residues. CDR1 is SGHRS and CDR2 is YFSETQ in the germline V gene. Losses at the gene ends were 2 bases for V and 2 bases for J; bases not matched to a gene: 1. The CDR3 loop is CASSFGGDTDTQYF. CDR3 DNA: TGCGCCAGCAGCTTCGGGGGGGACACAGATACGCAGTATTTT.

This clone has only one observation. The V call is TRBV5-6, the J call TRBJ2-7, with D perhaps given as TRBD1 or TRBD2 (5 bases each). The germline V and J ends were trimmed by 6 bases and 7 bases, with 17 bases remaining between them. In germline, CDR1 is SGHDT, CDR2 YYEEEE. CDR3 length: 13 residues. CDR3 loop: CASTRDPRSEQYF. The CDR3 DNA sequence: TGTGCCAGCACCCGGGACCCGAGGTCAGAGCAGTACTTC.

This chain joins TRBV4-2 and TRBJ2-3; possible D gene TRBD1, 5 bases. V was cut by 3 bases and J by 3 bases, with 19 bases left in between. The germline V gene encodes CDR1 LGHNA and CDR2 YNFKEQ. CDR3 size: 17 residues. The CDR3 DNA sequence: TGTGCCAGCAGCCAGGACACGGTATCCTACGGGACAGATACGCAGTATTTT. Its protein product is CASSQDTVSYGTDTQYF.

V gene TRBV10-3 combines with J gene TRBJ1-1; TRBD1 might be the D (6 bases). Trimming removed 0 bases at V and 5 bases at J, with 22 bases between. The germline gives CDR1 ENHRY, CDR2 SYGVKD. This CDR3 has 18 amino acids. Here the CDR3 DNA reads TGTGCCATCAGTGAGTCTAGGGGGACCGGGAGGAGTATAACTGAAGCTTTCTTT. It specifies CAISESRGTGRSITEAFF.

This clone appeared a single time. The sample carries other DNA sequences with the same CDR3. The chain carries TRBV6-5 and TRBJ1-5; 8 bases are shared with TRBD1. Trimming cost V 6 bases and J 4 bases; bases outside gene matches: 8. The CDR3 consists of 15 residues. Germline assignment: CDR1 MNHEY and CDR2 SVGAGI. As DNA, the CDR3 is TGTGCCAGCAGGCGCGACAGGGGAAGGAATCAGCCCCAGCATTTT. It is translated as CASRRDRGRNQPQHF.

V usage is TRBV2 and J usage is TRBJ2-7, with D possibly being TRBD1 (6 bases). Germline CDR1 SNHLY, CDR2 FYNNEI. This CDR3 has 12 residues. V shed 7 bases and J shed 1 base, with 8 bases lying between them. For the CDR3, the DNA is TGTGCCAGCACAACAGGGTCCTACGAGCAGTACTTC. It yields the protein CASTTGSYEQYF.

This clone was observed once. The V gene is TRBV18, the J gene TRBJ1-1, with 10 nucleotides matching TRBD1. J lost 4 bases, V lost 5 bases, and 4 bases had no gene match. Germline CDR1 KGHSH, CDR2 LQKENI. The CDR3 totals 14 residues. CDR3: CASSWGDRGTEAFF. The DNA of the CDR3 is TGTGCCAGCTCATGGGGGGACAGGGGCACTGAAGCTTTCTTT.

The rearrangement joins TRBV7-3 to TRBJ2-5, with D unresolved. Germline values: CDR1 SGHTA, CDR2 FQGTGA. Trimming shortened V by 2 bases and J by 0 bases, and 4 bases separated the two germline ends. This CDR3 contains 13 residues. CDR3 residues: CASSLVDQETQYF. The CDR3, as DNA: TGTGCCAGCAGCTTAGTGGACCAAGAGACCCAGTACTTC.

The rearrangement links TRBV14 to TRBJ1-2; D perhaps matches TRBD1 (6 bases). From germline, CDR1 is SGHDN and CDR2 FVKESK. The CDR3 totals 15 residues. V was pared by 1 base and J by 4 bases, with 13 bases between. The CDR3 sequence: CASSQVTGQSYGYTF. CDR3 DNA sequence: TGTGCCAGCAGCCAAGTGACTGGACAGTCCTATGGCTACACCTTC.

V usage is TRBV28 and J usage is TRBJ2-4; TRBD1 aligns across 9 bases. J gave up 9 bases and V 5 bases, and 11 bases lay outside the gene matches. This CDR3 is 15 amino acids long. Germline assignment: CDR1 MDHEN and CDR2 SYDVKM. The CDR3 nucleotides are TGTGCCAGCAGTCCTCCGGGACAGGGAGTGATCATTCAGTACTTC. It encodes CASSPPGQGVIIQYF.

This rearrangement joins TRBV10-3 to TRBJ1-5, with 7 nucleotides matching TRBD1. Unmatched junction bases numbered 4, after V lost 6 bases and J lost 2 bases. Germline loops: CDR1 ENHRY, CDR2 SYGVKD. This CDR3 has 14 residues. The CDR3 DNA follows: TGTGCCATCAGCGATCAGGGGGGCAATCAGCCCCAGCATTTT. It yields the protein CAISDQGGNQPQHF.

The chain couples TRBV5-1 to TRBJ2-5, with TRBD2 matching over 9 bases. The CDR3 is made up of 15 amino acids. Germline CDR1 reads SGHRS; CDR2 reads YFSETQ. Trimming at V came to 0 bases and at J to 3 bases, leaving 3 bases not matched to a gene. Here the CDR3 DNA reads TGCGCCAGCAGCTTGGGGTGCGGGGGGGAAGAGACCCAGTACTTC. Protein sequence: CASSLGCGGEETQYF.

The rearrangement links TRBV29-1 to TRBJ1-2; D unclear. Germline values: CDR1 SQVTM, CDR2 ANQGSEA. The CDR3 is 12 residues long. Trimming cost V 5 bases and J 8 bases, with 15 bases left between them. The CDR3 nucleotides read TGCAGCGTTCCCCAGGTAGCGGGAGGCTACACCTTC. It translates to CSVPQVAGGYTF.

The rearrangement links TRBV11-3 to TRBJ1-6; D unresolved. V lost 0 bases, J lost 9 bases, and 6 bases lay in between. CDR1 and CDR2 (germline): SGHNT, YENEEA. The CDR3 consists of 13 residues. The CDR3 spells CASSLDHGSPLHF. For the CDR3, the DNA is TGTGCCAGCAGCTTAGATCATGGTTCACCCCTCCACTTT.

This clone was detected once. The CDR3 here is CASSYYRVKWDTQYF. CDR3 coding DNA: TGTGCCAGCAGTTACTACAGGGTCAAATGGGATACGCAGTATTTT. The chain is built from TRBV6-5 and TRBJ2-3; a weak D match, TRBD1 (6 bases). The CDR3 has 15 amino acids. Germline lookup yields CDR1 MNHEY and CDR2 SVGAGI. Trimming took 1 base from V and 6 from J, leaving 14 bases between them.

The V call is TRBV5-6, the J call TRBJ1-4; 7 bases are shared with TRBD1. The CDR3 length is 15 residues. V lost 2 bases to trimming and J lost 7 bases; unmatched junction nucleotides: 8. The V gene's germline CDR1 is SGHDT and CDR2 YYEEEE. CDR3 bases: TGTGCCAGCAGCTTTGGGGGCCAGGGGGTTGAAAAACTGTTTTTT. Its protein is CASSFGGQGVEKLFF.

The chain is built from TRBV5-1 and TRBJ2-3, with a possible D match to TRBD2 (7 bases). CDR1 SGHRS and CDR2 YFSETQ come from the germline V gene. The ends were cut back, 2 bases at V and 0 bases at J, with 16 bases in the middle. This CDR3 has 17 amino acids. CDR3 protein: CASSFYLAGASTDTQYF. CDR3 DNA: TGCGCCAGCAGCTTTTATCTCGCGGGGGCTAGCACAGATACGCAGTATTTT. The variable domain in full, with the rest retrieved from reference TRBV5-1 and TRBJ2-3, is KAGVTQTPRYLIKTRGQQVTLSCSPISGHRSVSWYQQTPGQGLQFLFEYFSETQRNKGNFPGRFSGRQFSNSRSEMNVSTLELGDSALYLCASSFYLAGASTDTQYFGPGTRLTVL.

Points on this clone: The same CDR3 arises from other DNA sequences in this sample as well. The chain couples TRBV7-2 to TRBJ2-3, with D perhaps being TRBD1 or TRBD2 (5 bases each). Germline CDR1 SGHTA, CDR2 FQGNSA. The V and J ends lost 3 bases and 2 bases respectively, with 12 bases between them. The length of the CDR3 is 15 residues. The CDR3 region has the DNA TGTGCCAGCAGCTTTAGTCTAGGGACCACAGATACGCAGTATTTT. This sequence encodes CASSFSLGTTDTQYF.

The CDR3 DNA reads as TGTGCCAGCAGTGTGGACAGCCAAAACTATGGCTACACCTTC. Protein sequence: CASSVDSQNYGYTF. The V call is TRBV2, the J call TRBJ1-2, with a possible D match to TRBD1 (6 bases). V lost 4 bases and J lost 2, with 11 bases in between. This CDR3 comprises 14 residues. CDR1 SNHLY and CDR2 FYNNEI come from the germline V gene.

This chain connects TRBV7-3 to TRBJ1-1, with D uncertain. Germline loops: CDR1 SGHTA, CDR2 FQGTGA. V shed 6 bases and J shed 0 bases, with 8 bases lying between them. The CDR3 covers 13 residues. For the CDR3, the DNA is TGTGCCAGCAGTGTTCAGATGAACACTGAAGCTTTCTTT. Protein product: CASSVQMNTEAFF.

The rearrangement uses TRBV2 and TRBJ2-3; 7 bases fit TRBD1. V lost 9 bases, J lost 4 bases, and 7 bases stayed unmatched. CDR3 length equals 13 residues. Germline assignment: CDR1 SNHLY and CDR2 FYNNEI. The CDR3 DNA reads TGTGCCAGTGGTACACAGGGGTCAGATACGCAGTATTTT. Translating it yields CASGTQGSDTQYF.

The chain recombines TRBV7-3 with TRBJ1-1, with D unresolved. With 5 bases removed from V and 2 bases from J, the gap between germline ends came to 9 bases. Per germline, CDR1 SGHTA and CDR2 FQGTGA. This CDR3 spans 13 amino acids. The DNA for the CDR3 is TGTGCCAGCAGCCGAGACCCAAACACTGAAGCTTTCTTT. Its protein is CASSRDPNTEAFF.